This is a list of T cell receptor beta chains from one sample in a study of early T cells in non-severe SARS-CoV-2 infection. TCRdb ran MiXCR on the 5' RACE reads and lists one entry per CDR3 protein. The sample consists of approximately 100,000 distinct CDR3 sequences, approximately 11% of them appearing once. Material: whole blood. The receptors were sampled from an adult who was a healthcare worker with PCR-confirmed SARS-CoV-2 infection or an uninfected control (not recorded which). Each CDR3 is given with its conserved first and last residue. Each record gives: CDR3 protein, CDR3 DNA, V gene, D gene, clone size, J gene. The D gene is left open where the match is weak. Size tells how often a clone was seen (once, few, many) or the class of an expanded clone, and some rows leave it out.

CASSLDRGATNEKLFF TGTGCCAGCAGTCTCGACAGGGGTGCAACTAATGAAAAACTGTTTTTT TRBV12-3/TRBV12-4 TRBD1 few TRBJ1-4
CASSLGLAVRETQYF TGCGCCAGCAGCTTGGGTCTAGCAGTCCGGGAGACCCAGTACTTC TRBV5-1 NA many TRBJ2-5
CASSSQDGGRTEAFF TGTGCCAGCAGCTCTCAAGACGGAGGCCGCACTGAAGCTTTCTTT TRBV12-3/TRBV12-4 NA few TRBJ1-1
CASSLALGFTGELFF TGTGCCAGCAGCTTAGCGCTAGGATTCACCGGGGAGCTGTTTTTT TRBV7-9 NA NA TRBJ2-2
CASGTEMNTEAFF TGCGCCAGCGGGACAGAGATGAACACTGAAGCTTTCTTT TRBV5-1 TRBD1 NA TRBJ1-1
CAIGGTLNTGELFF TGTGCCATCGGCGGGACTTTGAACACCGGGGAGCTGTTTTTT TRBV10-3 NA few TRBJ2-2
CSVGGQLSTEAFF TGCAGCGTGGGGGGGCAGTTGAGTACTGAAGCTTTCTTT TRBV29-1 NA few TRBJ1-1
CASSTDRTSYNEQFF TGCGCCAGCAGCACGGACAGGACGTCCTACAATGAGCAGTTCTTC TRBV5-1 TRBD1 NA TRBJ2-1
CASSIGETEAFF TGTGCCAGCAGCATCGGGGAAACTGAAGCTTTCTTT TRBV11-3 NA few TRBJ1-1
CASSLGLAGDTDTQYF TGTGCCAGCAGCTTAGGACTAGCGGGGGACACAGATACGCAGTATTTT TRBV7-9 TRBD2 NA TRBJ2-3
CASSSLGGHEKLFF TGTGCCAGCAGCTCGTTGGGGGGCCATGAAAAACTGTTTTTT TRBV7-9 NA few TRBJ1-4
CASSAPRDNYTQYF TGTGCCAGCAGCGCCCCCCGGGACAATTATACGCAGTATTTT TRBV11-2 NA NA TRBJ2-3
CASSAVTGIEAFF TGTGCCAGCAGCGCCGTAACGGGGATTGAAGCTTTCTTT TRBV7-3 NA NA TRBJ1-1
CSASPPRGDTGELFF TGCAGTGCTAGTCCACCCCGGGGAGACACCGGGGAGCTGTTTTTT TRBV20-1 NA many TRBJ2-2
CASTYTRLENSNQPQHF TGTGCCAGCACCTACACGCGTCTAGAAAATAGCAATCAGCCCCAGCATTTT TRBV6-2/TRBV6-3 NA NA TRBJ1-5
CASSSPDRTGVGYTF TGCGCCAGCAGCTCGCCAGACCGGACAGGGGTTGGCTACACCTTC TRBV5-1 TRBD1 few TRBJ1-2
CASRSGLLYEQYF TGTGCCAGCCGTAGCGGGCTTCTCTACGAGCAGTACTTC TRBV28 TRBD2 many TRBJ2-7
CASSFRYEQYF TGTGCCAGCAGTTTCCGGTACGAGCAGTACTTC TRBV28 NA many TRBJ2-7
CASSFKGRFGEQYF TGTGCCAGCAGTTTCAAGGGGCGCTTTGGGGAGCAGTACTTC TRBV12-3/TRBV12-4 NA few TRBJ2-7
CASSRNTGELFF TGTGCCAGCAGTAGAAACACCGGGGAGCTGTTTTTT TRBV28 NA NA TRBJ2-2
CASSTIRDRASSYNSPLHF TGTGCCAGCAGCACAATCCGGGACAGGGCCTCCTCCTATAATTCACCCCTCCACTTT TRBV7-9 TRBD1 NA TRBJ1-6
CASRPNWYEQYF TGTGCCAGCAGGCCTAACTGGTACGAGCAGTACTTC TRBV12-3/TRBV12-4 NA few TRBJ2-7
CASSFLGNEQFF TGTGCCAGCAGCTTCCTGGGCAATGAGCAGTTCTTC TRBV11-2 NA many TRBJ2-1
CASSPTQGAPYEQYF TGTGCCAGCAGCCCAACCCAGGGGGCCCCCTACGAGCAGTACTTC TRBV6-6 TRBD1 few TRBJ2-7
CASSLIGGPQETQYF TGTGCCAGCAGCTTGATTGGAGGACCTCAAGAGACCCAGTACTTC TRBV5-4 NA few TRBJ2-5
CASSHSPRTSGGKDTQYF TGCGCCAGCAGCCATTCCCCCAGGACTAGCGGGGGGAAGGATACGCAGTATTTT TRBV4-1 TRBD2 many TRBJ2-3
CASSLGAGPSYEQYF TGTGCTAGCAGCTTAGGCGCCGGGCCCTCCTACGAGCAGTACTTC TRBV7-7 NA NA TRBJ2-7
CASSHPGSYEQYF TGCGCCAGCAGCCACCCAGGGTCCTACGAGCAGTACTTC TRBV4-1 NA many TRBJ2-7
CASSFAGSSYEQYF TGCGCCAGCAGCTTCGCAGGGAGCTCCTACGAGCAGTACTTC TRBV5-1 NA NA TRBJ2-7
CASSQRGGGTYNEQFF TGTGCCAGCAGCCAAAGGGGTGGTGGCACCTACAATGAGCAGTTCTTC TRBV14 NA NA TRBJ2-1
CSATTGTSGNYSSTDTQYF TGCAGTGCTACGACCGGGACTAGCGGGAATTACTCTAGCACAGATACGCAGTATTTT TRBV20-1 TRBD2 NA TRBJ2-3
CAHGDSLNRGAYGYTF TGTGCCCATGGGGACAGCCTCAACCGGGGGGCCTATGGCTACACCTTC TRBV28 TRBD1 NA TRBJ1-2
CASTTRTGFHEQYF TGTGCCAGCACCACCCGGACAGGGTTCCACGAGCAGTACTTC TRBV12-3/TRBV12-4 TRBD1 few TRBJ2-7
CASSLGTGLNTEAFF TGCGCCAGCAGCTTGGGGACAGGGCTCAACACTGAAGCTTTCTTT TRBV5-1 TRBD1 NA TRBJ1-1
CARRGEEAFF TGTGCCAGAAGGGGGGAGGAAGCTTTCTTT TRBV6-4 NA many TRBJ1-1
CASSIGQAVGYTF TGTGCCAGCAGCATCGGACAGGCCGTCGGCTACACCTTC TRBV7-2 TRBD1 few TRBJ1-2
CASSQERYGELFF TGCGCCAGCAGCCAAGAAAGATACGGGGAGCTGTTTTTT TRBV4-1 NA many TRBJ2-2
CASSFLDTYNEQFF TGTGCCAGCAGCTTCCTTGACACCTACAATGAGCAGTTCTTC TRBV7-8 NA few TRBJ2-1
CASSAGHGSPLHF TGTGCCAGCTCGGCAGGGCACGGTTCACCCCTCCACTTT TRBV7-3 NA few TRBJ1-6
CASSTLAGGPHEQFF TGTGCCAGTAGTACCCTAGCGGGGGGGCCCCATGAGCAGTTCTTC TRBV19 TRBD2 many TRBJ2-1
CASSHRDEKLFF TGTGCCAGCAGCCACAGGGATGAAAAACTGTTTTTT TRBV6-5 NA few TRBJ1-4
CASSIRLYEQYF TGTGCCAGCAGTATCCGATTGTACGAGCAGTACTTC TRBV28 NA NA TRBJ2-7
CASSRGLAEAYEQYF TGTGCCAGCAGCAGGGGACTAGCGGAGGCCTACGAGCAGTACTTC TRBV5-4 TRBD2 many TRBJ2-7
CASSGQGLNQPQHF TGTGCCAGCAGCGGACAGGGCCTAAATCAGCCCCAGCATTTT TRBV7-9 TRBD1 few TRBJ1-5
CSVVGYYGHTF TGCAGCGTTGTAGGGTACTATGGCCACACCTTC TRBV29-1 NA NA TRBJ1-2